Each of the 6 T cell receptor beta chains below was sequenced from the same sample in a study of molecular identifiers for immune sequencing clone quantification. TCRdb independently ran MiXCR on the PCR reads; one entry per CDR3 protein. The sample shows some 88,000 distinct CDR3 sequences, around a fifth of them seen only once. Material: naive CD8+ T cells from blood, with Jurkat cell RNA spiked in. Subset reported: FACS-sorted CD8+CD4-CCR7+CD45RA+ naive T cells. These TCRs come from a human donor in good health. Some libraries in this study had Jurkat cell RNA spiked in.

This clonotype has a count of ten or more. This chain uses TRBV5-8 with TRBJ2-1; D may be TRBD2 (6 bases). V was pared by 7 bases and J by 9 bases, with 23 bases between. Germline loops: CDR1 SGHTS, CDR2 YDEGEE. This CDR3 contains 15 residues. The CDR3 loop is CASSRDWGVVAEQFF. CDR3 in DNA: TGTGCCAGCTCTCGGGACTGGGGGGTTGTTGCTGAGCAGTTCTTC.

The count of this clonotype is one. This may be a read error: a much more frequent sequence differs by one nucleotide. This rearrangement joins TRBV6-5 to TRBJ2-2; TRBD2 aligns across 8 bases. The V gene's germline CDR1 is MNHEY and CDR2 SVGAGI. The junction had 15 bases not matched to a gene; V was cut back by 2 bases and J by 16 bases. The CDR3 consists of 15 residues. As DNA, the CDR3 is TGTGCCAGCAGTTACGTTCTAGCGGGCACAGAGGGTACGTTTTTT. This codes for CASSYVLAGTEGTFF.

This clonotype has at least ten counts. The chain is built from TRBV12-3 or TRBV12-4 and TRBJ2-3; TRBD2 aligns across 7 bases. CDR3 size: 14 residues. Trimming cost V 3 bases and J 3 bases; bases outside gene matches: 3. The CDR3 reads CASSLGRETDTQYF. Here the CDR3 DNA reads TGTGCCAGCAGTTTGGGGCGGGAGACAGATACGCAGTATTTT.

Concerning this clonotype: This clone may be a read error of a much larger clone one base away. CDR3 DNA: TGTGCCAGCAGATTACCTCTAGCGGGAGTCTTGGGCACAGATACGCAGTATTTT. This codes for CASRLPLAGVLGTDTQYF. The V call is TRBV7-9, the J call TRBJ2-3; the match to TRBD2 covers 10 bases. Germline V lookup: CDR1 SEHNR, CDR2 FQNEAQ (reference sequence). V gave up 6 bases and J gave up 1 base; unmatched junction bases: 13. The CDR3 length is 18 residues.

This clonotype has ten or more counts. This sequence joins TRBV5-4 and TRBJ2-7; the match to TRBD2 covers 9 bases. The CDR3 spans 12 residues. With V trimmed by 4 bases and J by 6 bases, 2 bases remained unmatched. Germline loops: CDR1 SGHNT, CDR2 YYREEE (reference sequence). The CDR3 region has the DNA TGTGCCAGCAGCCTGGGACTAGCCGAGCAGTACTTC. This encodes CASSLGLAEQYF.

The table lists this clonotype with many counts. The V and J genes are TRBV11-2 and TRBJ2-7; D gene ambiguous. V was pared by 0 bases and J by 1 base, with 7 bases between. The CDR3 extends over 14 amino acids. Germline CDR1 is SGHAT and CDR2 is FQNNGV. The CDR3 here is CASSLEYGSYEQYF. The CDR3 DNA reads TGTGCCAGCAGCTTAGAGTACGGATCCTACGAGCAGTACTTC.